The entry below gives a single T cell receptor (beta chain) sequence along with its context. What it binds is not known. Likely unrecorded immune exposures existed in these nominally healthy donors. The PCR employed 60 Vbeta primers together with 13 Jbeta primers. Produced via immunoSEQ multiplex PCR; TCRdb's table is partial and in-frame only. The sample shows about 160,000 clones, around four fifths of them seen only once. These data belong to a study of cytomegalovirus exposure and HLA in healthy donors. Findings and caveats of the study: Association with HLA alleles at 0.05 false discovery rate was found for 16,951 TCR beta sequences in a later analysis. Through in vitro validation, three CMV-associated chains were shown to be specific for CMV antigens. Whilst most TCR sequences proved rare, a subset of public TCRs occurred across many donors.

V lost 4 bases and J 6 bases, leaving 12 bases between the germline ends. Germline V gene sequence: CDR1 SQVTM, CDR2 ANQGSEA. The CDR3 runs to 13 residues. This rearrangement joins TRBV29-1 to TRBJ1-4; TRBD1 might be the D (5 bases). Sequencing was performed on PBMCs. The TCR was taken from a girl under 10 years old in good health and CMV-seropositive. The CDR3 protein is CSVGQGLDEKLFF. Written as DNA, the CDR3 is TGCAGCGTTGGCCAGGGATTGGATGAAAAACTGTTTTTT.